Below, 17 T cell receptor beta chains from the same sample are listed, as sequenced in a study of blood T cells in healthy people across ages (dated by TCRdb to about 2015). The library was obtained by 5' RACE. The listed sequencing device is Illumina HiSeq 2500. A second about 6 to 11 cycle PCR used a sample-barcoded 5' primer and a J-beta primer mix. The public reads were run again by TCRdb, first through fastp at Q25 and then through MiXCR, and only productive beta chains were kept. All rows with the same CDR3 protein become a single entry with the most common DNA and genes. This sample has 760,000 or so distinct CDR3 sequences in its table, and approximately 25% of those were observed once. Of the sample, more than 8.5% is held by the ten largest clones. This sample also belongs to another study, concerning T cells of mothers and their children.

The material sequenced was blood. These receptors were taken from a boy under 18 in good health.

This clonotype was picked up a small number of times. V is TRBV19 and J is TRBJ2-1; D perhaps matches TRBD2 (5 bases). V shed 1 base and J shed 10 bases, with 8 bases lying between them. The germline CDR1 and CDR2 sequences are LNHDA and SQIVND (reference sequence). The CDR3 is 12 residues long. DNA of the CDR3: TGTGCCAGTAGTATAGGACGGGAAGAGCAGTTCTTC. Translating it yields CASSIGREEQFF. Full variable domain (remainder filled in from reference TRBV19 and TRBJ2-1): DGGITQSPKYLFRKEGQNVTLSCEQNLNHDAMYWYRQDPGQGLRLIYYSQIVNDFQKGDIAEGYSVSREKKESFPLTVTSAQKNPTAFYLCASSIGREEQFFGPGTRLTVL.

The rearrangement uses TRBV20-1 and TRBJ2-3; the match to TRBD2 covers 13 bases. Unmatched junction bases numbered 7, after V lost 1 base and J lost 6 bases. Germline V gene sequence: CDR1 DFQATT, CDR2 SNEGSKA (reference sequence). The CDR3 covers 16 residues. For the CDR3, the DNA is TGCAGTGCTAGAGCCCTCACTAGCGGGGGGGCTGATACGCAGTATTTT. This sequence encodes CSARALTSGGADTQYF.

There are a few counts of this clonotype. J is TRBJ2-3 and V is TRBV29-1, with 11 bases lining up with TRBD1. Germline V gives CDR1 SQVTM, CDR2 ANQGSEA. J lost 1 base, V lost 6 bases, and 3 bases had no gene match. The CDR3 consists of 14 residues. CDR3 coding DNA: TGCAGCGTCTTGGGACAGGGGGGCACAGATACGCAGTATTTT. As protein: CSVLGQGGTDTQYF.

The rearrangement links TRBV10-3 to TRBJ2-1; D is perhaps TRBD2 (6 bases). The germline gives CDR1 ENHRY, CDR2 SYGVKD. Trimming removed 10 bases from V and 1 base from J, with 14 bases in between. The CDR3 has 14 amino acids. CDR3 sequence (DNA): TGTGCCACCAGGGCGGGGATATCCTACAATGAGCAGTTCTTC. It encodes CATRAGISYNEQFF.

This clonotype appeared a few times. The rearrangement links TRBV4-1 to TRBJ2-7; D is perhaps TRBD2 (5 bases). This CDR3 has 15 amino acids. The germline V gene has CDR1 MGHRA and CDR2 YSYEKL. Trimming shortened V by 1 base and J by 3 bases, and 13 bases separated the two germline ends. CDR3 in amino acids: CASSQVPLAIYEQYF. The CDR3 region has the DNA TGCGCCAGCAGCCAAGTGCCGCTAGCTATCTACGAGCAGTACTTC.

This chain connects TRBV24-1 to TRBJ2-6, with TRBD1 identical over 9 bases. The CDR3 runs to 17 residues. The V segment lost 4 bases and the J segment 2 bases; nucleotides outside the gene matches: 5. CDR1 is KGHDR and CDR2 is SFDVKD in the germline V gene. DNA for the CDR3: TGTGCCACCAGTGACGGGGGACAGGGACCTGGGGCCAACGTCCTGACTTTC. It translates to CATSDGGQGPGANVLTF.

This clonotype showed up just a few times. The chain combines TRBV27 with TRBJ2-3, with 7 positions matching TRBD2. V gave up 5 bases and J gave up 4 bases; unmatched junction bases: 9. From germline, CDR1 is MNHEY and CDR2 SMNVEV (reference sequence). This CDR3 has 15 residues. CDR3 DNA: TGTGCCAGCAGTCCAGGGACTACCGTGGCAGATACGCAGTATTTT. It codes for CASSPGTTVADTQYF.

V and J are TRBV5-6 and TRBJ2-5; D unresolved. Germline V lookup: CDR1 SGHDT, CDR2 YYEEEE. Trimming shortened V by 4 bases and J by 4 bases, and 14 bases separated the two germline ends. This CDR3 is 14 amino acids long. CDR3 in DNA: TGTGCCAGCAGCCCGGGTTTAGGAGTAGAGACCCAGTACTTC. It yields the protein CASSPGLGVETQYF.

The chain is built from TRBV12-5 and TRBJ2-5, with 9 bases aligning to TRBD1. The J call may be faulty, since TRBJ2-7 better matches the DNA end. CDR1 is LGHNT and CDR2 is FRNRAP in the germline V gene. The CDR3 loop spans 15 amino acids. The CDR3 nucleotides read TGTGCTAGTGGTGCCCCCGGGACAGGGTCCTACGAGCAGTACTTC. Its translation is CASGAPGTGSYEQYF.

There are a few counts of this clonotype. The CDR3 loop is CASSFQGSGSTILYNEQFF. The CDR3 DNA is TGTGCCAGCAGCTTTCAGGGCAGTGGCTCCACTATACTATACAATGAGCAGTTCTTC. The chain is built from TRBV7-3 and TRBJ2-5, with a tentative D call TRBD1 (5 bases). The tail of the sequence fits TRBJ2-1 better, so the J call may be wrong. Germline lookup yields CDR1 SGHTA and CDR2 FQGTGA. This CDR3 region has 19 residues.

This clonotype has a handful of counts. The V and J genes are TRBV20-1 and TRBJ2-1; D not certain. V lost 1 base to trimming and J lost 5 bases, with 3 bases between them. CDR1 and CDR2 from the germline V gene are DFQATT and SNEGSKA (reference sequence). This CDR3 region has 11 residues. This CDR3 reads CSARGNNEQFF. The CDR3 bases are TGCAGTGCTAGAGGTAACAATGAGCAGTTCTTC.

The chain recombines TRBV7-9 with TRBJ2-7; D may be TRBD2 (6 bases). The CDR3 sequence is 17 residues long. Germline-derived CDR1 and CDR2 are SEHNR and FQNEAQ (reference sequence). The V and J ends lost 5 bases and 5 bases respectively, with 25 bases between them. The CDR3 spells CASSLGPRLGKGDEQYF. The CDR3 DNA sequence: TGTGCCAGCAGCCTGGGCCCTCGACTAGGAAAAGGGGACGAGCAGTACTTC.

This clonotype was found a few times. The rearrangement links TRBV5-1 to TRBJ2-1; 9 positions agree with TRBD1. The CDR3 is 15 residues long. CDR1 SGHRS and CDR2 YFSETQ come from the germline V gene. J gave up 9 bases and V 0 bases, and 7 bases lay outside the gene matches. The CDR3 DNA reads as TGCGCCAGCAGCTTGGGGGACAGGGTTGTGGGTGAGCAGTTCTTC. It is translated as CASSLGDRVVGEQFF.

The chain recombines TRBV4-1 with TRBJ2-7, with D possibly being TRBD2 (6 bases). The V gene lost 1 base and the J gene lost 3 bases, with 13 bases spanning the gap. The CDR3 has 15 amino acids. Germline V gene sequence: CDR1 MGHRA, CDR2 YSYEKL. In DNA form, the CDR3 reads TGCGCCAGCAGCCAAGTAATGCGGGACTTCTACGAGCAGTACTTC. Residues: CASSQVMRDFYEQYF.

The chain employs TRBV7-2 and TRBJ1-2; D might be TRBD1 (5 bases). The V end was cut by 4 bases, the J end by 2 bases, with 17 bases between. Per germline, CDR1 SGHTA and CDR2 FQGNSA. CDR3 length: 16 amino acids. The CDR3 loop reads CASSSLRGGPNYGYTF. Written as DNA, the CDR3 is TGTGCCAGCAGCTCTCTTAGGGGTGGTCCAAACTATGGCTACACCTTC.

The J gene is TRBJ2-5, the V gene TRBV11-2, with TRBD2 identical over 7 bases. Trimming cost V 3 bases and J 10 bases; bases outside gene matches: 11. CDR1 SGHAT and CDR2 FQNNGV come from the germline V gene. CDR3 size: 14 residues. The DNA of the CDR3 is TGTGCCAGCAGCTTGGAGCGGGATACGTGGGACCAGTACTTC. This sequence encodes CASSLERDTWDQYF.

This clonotype turned up a few times. This rearrangement joins TRBV7-2 to TRBJ1-4; no clear D gene. CDR1 SGHTA and CDR2 FQGNSA come from the germline V gene. Deletions cut 1 base from V and 7 bases from J, with 13 bases between. The CDR3 length is 15 residues. The CDR3 spells CASSLVPWRAEKLFF. The CDR3 DNA is TGTGCCAGCAGCTTAGTCCCATGGCGGGCTGAAAAACTGTTTTTT.